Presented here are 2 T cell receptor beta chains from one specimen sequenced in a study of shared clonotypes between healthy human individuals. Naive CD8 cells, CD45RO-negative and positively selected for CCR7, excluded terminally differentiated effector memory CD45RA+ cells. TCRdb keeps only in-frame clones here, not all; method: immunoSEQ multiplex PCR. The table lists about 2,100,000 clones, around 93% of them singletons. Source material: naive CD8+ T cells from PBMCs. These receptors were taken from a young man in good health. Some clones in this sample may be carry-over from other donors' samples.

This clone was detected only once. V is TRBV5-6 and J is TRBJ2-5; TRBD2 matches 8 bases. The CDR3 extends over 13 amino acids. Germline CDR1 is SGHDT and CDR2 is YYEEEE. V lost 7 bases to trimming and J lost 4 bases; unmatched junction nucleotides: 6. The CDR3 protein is CASGAGGGETQYF. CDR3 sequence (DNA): TGTGCCAGCGGGGCGGGAGGCGGAGAGACCCAGTACTTC. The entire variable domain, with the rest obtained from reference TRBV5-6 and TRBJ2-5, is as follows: DAGVTQSPTHLIKTRGQQVTLRCSPKSGHDTVSWYQQALGQGPQFIFQYYEEEERQRGNFPDRFSGHQFPNYSSELNVNALLLGDSALYLCASGAGGGETQYFGPGTRLLVL.

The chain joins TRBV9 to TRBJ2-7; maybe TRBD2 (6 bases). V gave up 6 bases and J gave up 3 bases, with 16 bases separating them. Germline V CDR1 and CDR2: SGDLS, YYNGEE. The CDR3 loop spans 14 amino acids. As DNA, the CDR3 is TGTGCCAGCAACCCCTCGGGGGTCGGCTACGAGCAGTACTTC. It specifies CASNPSGVGYEQYF.